This T cell receptor beta chain was documented in a study of Ad26.COV2.S vaccination and SARS-CoV-2 variants. Study-level information: The vaccine Ad26.COV2.S was put into the muscle once, or twice with 56 days between.

The CDR3 consists of 16 residues. Germline CDR1 and CDR2: PRHDT and FYEKMQ (reference sequence). V lost 5 bases, J lost 9 bases, and 13 bases stayed unmatched. This table comes from immunoSEQ multiplex PCR, and its TCRdb copy is limited to in-frame clones, with some not included. Among roughly 350,000 clones listed, around 86% were seen once. Documented treatment: some 20 received Ad26.COV2.S at low or high dose, single or two shots; 5 received placebo; per-sample allocation not given. Collection of samples fell on day 63 after the first vaccine or placebo injection. This chain uses TRBV13 with TRBJ1-6; TRBD1 matches at 7 bases. The clonotype comes from a person aged 18 to 65 who received the Ad26.COV2.S COVID-19 vaccine or a placebo. The sample in question was peripheral blood, obtained in a trial of Ad26.COV2.S vaccine versus placebo. The CDR3 region is CASSAKTGRYSSPLHF. In nucleotides, the CDR3 is TGTGCCAGCAGCGCAAAGACAGGGAGATATTCTTCACCCCTCCACTTT.